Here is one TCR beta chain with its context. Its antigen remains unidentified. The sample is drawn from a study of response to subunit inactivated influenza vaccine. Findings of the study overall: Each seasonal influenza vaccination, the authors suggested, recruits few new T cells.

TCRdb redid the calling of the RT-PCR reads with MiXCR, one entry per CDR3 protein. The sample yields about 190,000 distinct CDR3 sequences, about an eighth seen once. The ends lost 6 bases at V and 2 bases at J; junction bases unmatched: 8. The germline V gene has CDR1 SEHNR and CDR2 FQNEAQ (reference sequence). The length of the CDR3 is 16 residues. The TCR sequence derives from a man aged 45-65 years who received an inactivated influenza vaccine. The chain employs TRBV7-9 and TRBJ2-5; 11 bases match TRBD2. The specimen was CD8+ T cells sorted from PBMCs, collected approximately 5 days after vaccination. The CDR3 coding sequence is TGTGCCAGCAGAGCCGGGACTAGCGGAATACAAGAGACCCAGTACTTC. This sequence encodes CASRAGTSGIQETQYF.